This entry lists 20 T cell receptor beta chains sequenced from one sample in a study of shared clonotypes between healthy human individuals (TCRdb year 2020). Receptors were amplified or captured by the immunoSEQ multiplex PCR assay. TCRdb limited this immuneACCESS table to in-frame rearrangements with V and J called. A share of clones is missing; checked studies link under half to unresolved V genes, and the rest is unexplained. This sample comprises about 460,000 clones, around 77% of them detected only once. Jointly, the top ten make up about 12% of the sample. Sequenced input: PBMCs. These TCRs come from a woman aged 40 to 55 in good health. Some clones in this sample may be carry-over from other donors' samples.

J is TRBJ1-2 and V is TRBV4-3; possible D gene TRBD1, 5 bases. The length of the CDR3 is 18 residues. Germline loops: CDR1 LGHNA, CDR2 YSLEER. Trimming removed 1 base from V and 3 bases from J, with 21 bases in between. CDR3 amino acids: CASSQGWGDGPEDYGYTF. Here the CDR3 DNA reads TGCGCCAGCAGCCAAGGATGGGGGGACGGCCCAGAGGACTATGGCTACACCTTC.

The V gene is TRBV28, the J gene TRBJ2-5; weak D call: TRBD1 (6 bases). The CDR3 is made up of 14 amino acids. Germline values: CDR1 MDHEN, CDR2 SYDVKM. The germline V and J ends were trimmed by 5 bases and 4 bases, with 14 bases remaining between them. The CDR3, as DNA: TGTGCCAGCAGTAAGATACAGGGCACAGAGACCCAGTACTTC. This codes for CASSKIQGTETQYF. Filled out from reference TRBV28 and TRBJ2-5, the complete variable domain reads DVKVTQSSRYLVKRTGEKVFLECVQDMDHENMFWYRQDPGLGLRLIYFSYDVKMKEKGDIPEGYSVSREKKERFSLILESASTNQTSMYLCASSKIQGTETQYFGPGTRLLVL.

The V and J genes are TRBV28 and TRBJ1-1, with D unclear. Germline lookup yields CDR1 MDHEN and CDR2 SYDVKM. V lost 10 bases and J 13 bases, leaving 25 bases between the germline ends. This CDR3 comprises 13 residues. The chain's CDR3 is CAILPESGQKLFF. CDR3 coding DNA: TGTGCCATCCTACCCGAGTCAGGCCAAAAGCTTTTCTTT.

Comment on this clone: This likely traces to a read error, being one base from a far larger clone. Here the CDR3 omits its conserved ending phenylalanine or tryptophan, so a read error is the likely source. The DNA is omitted, as the CDR3 cannot be located on it reliably, and the CDR3 follows TCRdb's listing. The gene calls are TRBV30 and TRBJ2-3; TRBD2, the D gene given by the table, was not confirmed from the DNA. Germline V gene sequence: CDR1 GTSNPN, CDR2 SVGIG (reference sequence). 12 amino acids form the CDR3, both terminal residues included. CDR3 protein: CAWSIGLVGSSL.

A single count supports this clone. The chain joins TRBV2 to TRBJ2-1; TRBD2 agrees at 7 bases. Germline V CDR1 and CDR2: SNHLY, FYNNEI. The J segment lost 5 bases and the V segment lost 6 bases, leaving 10 bases of the junction unmatched. The CDR3 is made up of 15 amino acids. Written as DNA, the CDR3 is TGTGCCAGCAGGGCAGCTAGCGGAGGCCACAATGAGCAGTTCTTC. Translated: CASRAASGGHNEQFF. The entire variable domain, with the rest obtained from reference TRBV2 and TRBJ2-1, is as follows: EPEVTQTPSHQVTQMGQEVILRCVPISNHLYFYWYRQILGQKVEFLVSFYNNEISEKSEIFDDQFSVERPDGSNFTLKIRSTKLEDSAMYFCASRAASGGHNEQFFGPGTRLTVL.

This clone was seen a handful of times. V and J are TRBV28 and TRBJ1-1; 8 nucleotides line up with TRBD1. The V and J ends lost 0 bases and 9 bases, in that order; junction bases with no gene match: 9. CDR1 MDHEN and CDR2 SYDVKM come from the germline V gene. This CDR3 has 15 residues. This CDR3 is CASSLWGRQGNQAFF. The DNA for the CDR3 is TGTGCCAGCAGTTTATGGGGGAGACAGGGGAACCAAGCTTTCTTT.

V and J are TRBV4-1 and TRBJ2-5; TRBD2 matches 8 bases. V dropped 1 base and J dropped 2; count of bases not matched to a gene: 9. Germline V gene lookup returns CDR1 MGHRA and CDR2 YSYEKL. The length of the CDR3 is 17 residues. CDR3 region: CASSQVLLRGGQETQYF. The DNA of the CDR3 is TGCGCCAGCAGCCAAGTACTTCTACGGGGGGGGCAAGAGACCCAGTACTTC.

This clone occurred a few times. The chain employs TRBV6-4 and TRBJ2-3; 9 positions agree with TRBD2. Germline CDR1 and CDR2: MRHNA and SNTAGT. V was clipped by 4 bases and J by 4 bases; unmatched bases: 3. The CDR3 has 14 amino acids. The CDR3 nucleotides read TGTGCCAGCAGTGGCGGGAGGGCCGCAGATACGCAGTATTTT. It translates to CASSGGRAADTQYF.

This clone has a single count. The chain has TRBV6-1 and TRBJ2-1, with a tentative D call TRBD2 (6 bases). Germline values: CDR1 MNHNS, CDR2 SASEGT. CDR3 length equals 17 residues. The V end lost 3 bases, the J end lost 6 bases, and 21 bases lay between the germline ends. The CDR3, as DNA: TGTGCCAGCAGTGACCCCCATTTACTAGCAAAGGCCAATGAGCAGTTCTTC. It yields the protein CASSDPHLLAKANEQFF.

This sequence joins TRBV2 and TRBJ2-7; 8 nucleotides align to TRBD2. This CDR3 has 14 residues. CDR1 SNHLY and CDR2 FYNNEI come from the germline V gene. Trimming cost V 8 bases and J 0 bases; bases outside gene matches: 6. Written as DNA, the CDR3 is TGTGCCAGCGGTATAGCGGGAAGCTCCTACGAGCAGTACTTC. Translated: CASGIAGSSYEQYF.

V and J are TRBV7-2 and TRBJ2-1, with 10 bases aligning to TRBD2. Losses at the gene ends were 1 base for V and 1 base for J; bases not matched to a gene: 10. CDR1 SGHTA and CDR2 FQGNSA come from the germline V gene. The CDR3 consists of 19 residues. DNA of the CDR3: TGTGCCAGCAGCTTAGGACGTTCCGGACTAGCGGTTTCCTACAATGAGCAGTTCTTC. Encoded protein: CASSLGRSGLAVSYNEQFF.

In regard to this clone: Since a far larger clone is one base different, this is likely a read error. Other DNA sequences in the same sample also yield this CDR3. V gene TRBV6-1 combines with J gene TRBJ2-7, with unresolved D. The CDR3 consists of 15 residues. Per germline, CDR1 MNHNS and CDR2 SASEGT. CDR3 nucleotide sequence: TGTGCTAGCAGTGAACCCTGGCCCAGCTCCTACGAGCAGTACTTC. Translating gives CASSEPWPSSYEQYF.

This clone was recorded a few times. A far larger clone is just one base off, so this is likely a read error. The chain employs TRBV5-1 and TRBJ2-7, with D possibly matching TRBD1 (6 bases). The germline V gene has CDR1 SGHRS and CDR2 YFSETQ. The CDR3 loop spans 13 amino acids. V lost 3 bases, J lost 6 bases, and 13 bases lay in between. The CDR3 nucleotides are TGCGCCAGCAGCTCGGACAGTCACTGCGAGCAGTACTTC. This gives the protein CASSSDSHCEQYF.

This clone turned up a few times. J is TRBJ1-1 and V is TRBV2, with D tentatively TRBD1 (5 bases). This CDR3 is 13 amino acids long. With 2 bases removed from V and 1 base from J, the gap between germline ends came to 5 bases. Germline lookup yields CDR1 SNHLY and CDR2 FYNNEI. CDR3 protein: CASSEQGNTEAFF. The CDR3 bases are TGTGCCAGCAGTGAACAGGGGAACACTGAAGCTTTCTTT.

The chain joins TRBV10-2 to TRBJ1-5, with 7 bases identical to TRBD1. The CDR3 has 14 residues. V lost 7 bases to trimming and J lost 0 bases; unmatched junction nucleotides: 3. Germline assignment: CDR1 WSHSY and CDR2 SAAADI. Here the CDR3 reads CASTRDSSNQPQHF. The CDR3 DNA reads as TGCGCCAGCACCCGGGACAGTAGCAATCAGCCCCAGCATTTT.

This clone showed up just once. The chain is built from TRBV7-2 and TRBJ2-7; 7 positions agree with TRBD2. Germline V gene sequence: CDR1 SGHTA, CDR2 FQGNSA. The V and J ends lost 5 bases and 1 base, in that order; junction bases with no gene match: 8. There are 15 residues in the CDR3. CDR3 sequence: CASSGGASGSYEQYF. The CDR3 DNA follows: TGTGCCAGCAGCGGAGGGGCTAGCGGATCCTACGAGCAGTACTTC.

This clone was recorded many times. This sample also contains other DNA sequences that code for the same CDR3. The chain couples TRBV7-2 to TRBJ1-5; D gene unclear. Germline V gene lookup returns CDR1 SGHTA and CDR2 FQGNSA. The CDR3 sequence is 12 residues long. Deletions cut 5 bases from V and 5 bases from J, with 7 bases between. As DNA, the CDR3 is TGTGCCAGCAGCGTTCTTTATCAGCCCCAGCATTTT. It yields the protein CASSVLYQPQHF. Based on the CDR3 plus reference TRBV7-2 and TRBJ1-5, the full variable domain is GAGVSQSPSNKVTEKGKDVELRCDPISGHTALYWYRQSLGQGLEFLIYFQGNSAPDKSGLPSDRFSAERTGGSVSTLTIQRTQQEDSAVYLCASSVLYQPQHFGDGTRLSIL.

The chain couples TRBV18 to TRBJ2-3; D remains unclear. The CDR3 contains 14 residues. Germline-derived CDR1 and CDR2 are KGHSH and LQKENI. V was cut by 3 bases and J by 2 bases, with 9 bases left in between. CDR3 loop: CASSPESYTDTQYF. The DNA of the CDR3 is TGTGCCAGCTCACCGGAATCTTACACAGATACGCAGTATTTT.

This chain connects TRBV30 to TRBJ1-5, with D possibly being TRBD1 (6 bases). V was trimmed by 5 bases and J by 7 bases, leaving 15 bases between them. This CDR3 has 13 residues. In germline, CDR1 is GTSNPN, CDR2 SVGIG (reference sequence). The CDR3 reads CAWGPSGDQPQHF. The CDR3 bases are TGTGCCTGGGGGCCCTCAGGGGACCAGCCCCAGCATTTT.

The rearrangement uses TRBV4-2 and TRBJ1-2, with D hard to call. CDR1 LGHNA and CDR2 YNFKEQ come from the germline V gene. The CDR3 consists of 14 residues. Between the trimmed V and J ends, which lost 1 base and 8 bases, there was a span of 14 bases. CDR3 sequence: CASSQVALEGGYTF. The CDR3 DNA is TGTGCCAGCAGCCAAGTCGCCTTAGAGGGAGGCTACACCTTC.